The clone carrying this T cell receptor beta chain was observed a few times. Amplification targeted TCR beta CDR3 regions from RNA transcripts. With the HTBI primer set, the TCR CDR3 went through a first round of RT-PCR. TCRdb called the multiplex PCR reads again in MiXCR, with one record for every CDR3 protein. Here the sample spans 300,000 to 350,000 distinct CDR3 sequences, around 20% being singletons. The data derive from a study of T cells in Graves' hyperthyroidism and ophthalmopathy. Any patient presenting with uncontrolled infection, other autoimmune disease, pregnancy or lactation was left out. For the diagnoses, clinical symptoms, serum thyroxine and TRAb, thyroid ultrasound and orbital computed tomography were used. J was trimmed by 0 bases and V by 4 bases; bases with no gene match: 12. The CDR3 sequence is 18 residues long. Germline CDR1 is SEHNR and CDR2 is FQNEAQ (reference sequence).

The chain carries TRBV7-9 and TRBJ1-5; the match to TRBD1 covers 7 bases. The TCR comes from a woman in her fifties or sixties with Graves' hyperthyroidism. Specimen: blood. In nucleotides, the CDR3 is TGTGCCAGCAGCTCACCGCCCGGGACAGATCCTAGCAATCAGCCCCAGCATTTT. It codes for CASSSPPGTDPSNQPQHF.